Listed here are 26 T cell receptor beta chains from one sample, sequenced in a study of blood T cell repertoires in COVID-19. Assay used: immunoSEQ multiplex PCR; TCRdb lists only in-frame clones, some missing. The table includes a few hundred thousand clones, around 87% detected once. What was sequenced was peripheral blood. The receptors were sampled from a woman aged 70-85 years with active or convalescent COVID-19.

V and J are TRBV3-1 (or the pseudogene TRBV3-2) and TRBJ2-7; maybe TRBD1 (6 bases). The length of the CDR3 is 12 residues. With 0 bases removed from V and 6 bases from J, the gap between germline ends came to 6 bases. CDR1 is LGHDT, CDR2 YNNKEL, per germline (reference sequence). The DNA for the CDR3 is TGTGCCAGCAGCCAAGACAGGGGCGAGCAGTACTTC. It encodes CASSQDRGEQYF.

The chain is built from TRBV5-1 and TRBJ1-2, with TRBD1 as a possible D gene (5 bases). Germline V gene data show CDR1 as SGHRS and CDR2 as YFSETQ. V lost 2 bases and J lost 9, with 8 bases in between. CDR3 length equals 11 residues. The DNA of the CDR3 is TGCGCCAGCAGCTTCCAGGGTCGCTACACCTTC. Encoded protein: CASSFQGRYTF.

The chain carries TRBV4-2 and TRBJ2-2, with 7 bases matching TRBD1. V gave up 0 bases and J gave up 1 base; unmatched junction bases: 5. The CDR3 is made up of 17 amino acids. In germline, CDR1 is LGHNA, CDR2 YNFKEQ. The CDR3 nucleotides are TGTGCCAGCAGCCAAGACGTAGGGACAGAGAACACCGGGGAGCTGTTTTTT. Translated: CASSQDVGTENTGELFF.

A few counts support this clone. The chain carries TRBV4-2 and TRBJ1-4; no clear D gene. CDR3 length equals 12 residues. Germline lookup yields CDR1 LGHNA and CDR2 YNFKEQ. V was trimmed by 4 bases and J by 5 bases, leaving 5 bases between them. In nucleotides, the CDR3 is TGTGCCAGCAGCCGTCAAAATGAAAAACTGTTTTTT. Translation: CASSRQNEKLFF.

CDR3 sequence (DNA): TGTGCCAGCACCAGTAGCGGGGGACTCTCCTACGAGCAGTACTTC. Translated, it gives CASTSSGGLSYEQYF. The rearrangement joins TRBV6-5 to TRBJ2-7; 9 nucleotides align to TRBD2. Germline V lookup: CDR1 MNHEY, CDR2 SVGAGI. CDR3 length: 15 residues. V trimming: 7 bases; J trimming: 0 bases; junction bases outside the gene matches: 7.

The rearrangement links TRBV7-6 to TRBJ1-5; 9 positions match TRBD1. V lost 1 base and J lost 5; bases outside the gene matches: 3. The CDR3 totals 15 residues. CDR1 is SGHVS and CDR2 is FNYEAQ in the germline V gene. In nucleotides, the CDR3 is TGTGCCAGCAGCTTAGGACAGGGGGGGGATCAGCCCCAGCATTTT. This sequence encodes CASSLGQGGDQPQHF. The variable domain in full, completed from reference TRBV7-6 and TRBJ1-5, reads GAGVSQSPRYKVTKRGQDVALRCDPISGHVSLYWYRQALGQGPEFLTYFNYEAQQDKSGLPNDRFSAERPEGSISTLTIQRTEQRDSAMYRCASSLGQGGDQPQHFGDGTRLSIL.

The chain has TRBV4-1 and TRBJ1-3; D perhaps matches TRBD1 (5 bases). The V gene lost 0 bases and the J gene lost 3 bases, with 9 bases spanning the gap. The V gene's germline CDR1 is MGHRA and CDR2 YSYEKL. The CDR3 consists of 15 residues. CDR3 loop: CASSQDRVSGNTIYF. In DNA, the CDR3 is TGCGCCAGCAGCCAAGACAGGGTTAGTGGAAACACCATATATTTT.

The genes are TRBV5-1 and TRBJ2-2; a weak D match, TRBD1 (6 bases). The germline V and J ends were trimmed by 0 bases and 5 bases, with 11 bases remaining between them. The CDR3 extends over 15 amino acids. From germline, CDR1 is SGHRS and CDR2 YFSETQ. This CDR3 reads CASSLVGTSTGELFF. CDR3 DNA sequence: TGCGCCAGCAGCTTGGTTGGGACATCGACCGGGGAGCTGTTTTTT. Using reference TRBV5-1 and TRBJ2-2 for the parts outside the CDR3, the full variable domain is KAGVTQTPRYLIKTRGQQVTLSCSPISGHRSVSWYQQTPGQGLQFLFEYFSETQRNKGNFPGRFSGRQFSNSRSEMNVSTLELGDSALYLCASSLVGTSTGELFFGEGSRLTVL.

The rearrangement links TRBV29-1 to TRBJ1-3, with 9 nucleotides matching TRBD1. The length of the CDR3 is 15 residues. CDR1 is SQVTM and CDR2 is ANQGSEA in the germline V gene. J lost 2 bases, V lost 5 bases, and 7 bases had no gene match. The chain's CDR3 is CSVSFGTGTGNTIYF. The CDR3 bases are TGCAGCGTTTCTTTCGGGACAGGGACTGGAAACACCATATATTTT. The full variable domain, in which reference TRBV29-1 and TRBJ1-3 provide the parts outside the CDR3, is SAVISQKPSRDICQRGTSLTIQCQVDSQVTMMFWYRQQPGQSLTLIATANQGSEATYESGFVIDKFPISRPNLTFSTLTVSNMSPEDSSIYLCSVSFGTGTGNTIYFGEGSWLTVV.

The gene calls are TRBV29-1 and TRBJ2-3, with 7 bases lining up with TRBD1. This CDR3 comprises 15 residues. V was clipped by 3 bases and J by 3 bases; unmatched bases: 9. In germline, CDR1 is SQVTM, CDR2 ANQGSEA. The chain's CDR3 is CSVDGLQGSTDTQYF. CDR3 in DNA: TGCAGCGTTGATGGGTTACAGGGGTCAACAGATACGCAGTATTTT.

This clone was detected only once. The V call is TRBV4-3, the J call TRBJ2-5; tentatively, D is TRBD1 (5 bases). V lost 3 bases and J lost 2, with 10 bases in between. In germline, CDR1 is LGHNA, CDR2 YSLEER. This CDR3 has 14 amino acids. The CDR3 nucleotides are TGCGCCAGCAGCCATTCGACAGAGCAAGAGACCCAGTACTTC. It translates to CASSHSTEQETQYF.

This chain links TRBV18 with TRBJ2-2; 7 bases are shared with TRBD2. The CDR3 consists of 14 residues. Germline V gene lookup returns CDR1 KGHSH and CDR2 LQKENI. J was trimmed by 6 bases and V by 0 bases; bases with no gene match: 1. CDR3 amino acids: CASSPPGGAGELFF. In DNA, the CDR3 is TGTGCCAGCTCACCACCGGGAGGGGCCGGGGAGCTGTTTTTT.

Here the CDR3 reads CASSSPGTQPNYGYTF. CDR3 nucleotide sequence: TGTGCCAGCAGTTCGCCCGGGACACAACCTAACTATGGCTACACCTTC. The chain combines TRBV27 with TRBJ1-2; TRBD1 might be the D (6 bases). CDR1 is MNHEY, CDR2 SMNVEV, per germline (reference sequence). V lost 4 bases, J lost 0 bases, and 15 bases lay in between. There are 16 residues in the CDR3.

The chain couples TRBV6-2 or TRBV6-3 to TRBJ2-5, with D hard to call. V was shortened by 6 bases and J by 1 base, with 6 bases between the two germline ends. This CDR3 is 12 amino acids long. The germline V gene has CDR1 MNHEY and CDR2 SVGEGT. The CDR3 nucleotides are TGTGCCAGCAGCACTTCCCAAGAGACCCAGTACTTC. Translation: CASSTSQETQYF.

This rearrangement joins TRBV15 to TRBJ2-1, with 7 positions matching TRBD1. CDR1 is LNHNV, CDR2 YYDKDF, per germline (reference sequence). The CDR3 is 13 amino acids. Trimming took 5 bases from V and 7 from J; bases not matched to a gene: 5. CDR3 sequence: CATSGHRGNEQFF. The CDR3 nucleotides are TGTGCCACCAGCGGCCACAGGGGTAATGAGCAGTTCTTC.

The rearrangement joins TRBV10-3 to TRBJ1-1; D is unclear. Germline CDR1 reads ENHRY; CDR2 reads SYGVKD. The length of the CDR3 is 12 residues. V lost 8 bases, J lost 9 bases, and 16 bases lay in between. The chain's CDR3 is CAIGGSFEKAFF. The CDR3, as DNA: TGTGCCATCGGTGGATCTTTCGAGAAAGCTTTCTTT.

The CDR3 sequence is CASSGTESGYTF. The CDR3 nucleotides are TGTGCCAGTAGTGGGACAGAATCTGGCTACACCTTC. The chain is built from TRBV19 and TRBJ1-2, with 7 nucleotides matching TRBD1. This CDR3 comprises 12 residues. Germline CDR1 reads LNHDA; CDR2 reads SQIVND (reference sequence). Losses at the gene ends were 5 bases for V and 7 bases for J; bases not matched to a gene: 4.

V gene TRBV21-1 combines with J gene TRBJ2-5; the D call TRBD1 from the table was never checked on the DNA. TRBV21-1 has pseudogene status. The CDR3 has 14 residues. The CDR3: CASSCAGQEETQYF. CDR3 nucleotides: TGTGCCAGCAGCTGCGCGGGACAGGAGGAGACCCAGTACTTC.

The chain employs TRBV18 and TRBJ2-2; D remains unclear. Germline-derived CDR1 and CDR2 are KGHSH and LQKENI. The CDR3 extends over 17 amino acids. V dropped 5 bases and J dropped 2 bases, with 18 bases sitting between them. For the CDR3, the DNA is TGTGCCAGCTCAGCTTCCCATCCAGGCGTAAACACCGGGGAGCTGTTTTTT. Amino acids: CASSASHPGVNTGELFF.

This clone showed up just a few times. The chain couples TRBV19 to TRBJ1-2, with 8 bases fitting TRBD1. Germline trimming cut 7 bases from V and 4 bases from J; bases unmatched to any gene: 5. The CDR3 runs to 13 residues. CDR1 and CDR2 (germline): LNHDA, SQIVND (reference sequence). CDR3 nucleotides: TGTGCCAGTACTTCAGGGGGCGGCTATGGCTACACCTTC. Amino acids: CASTSGGGYGYTF.

This chain links TRBV18 with TRBJ1-2, with 7 bases matching TRBD1. CDR1 is KGHSH and CDR2 is LQKENI in the germline V gene. After removal of 0 bases from V and 8 bases from J, the junction contained 9 bases not matched to a gene. The CDR3 runs 15 residues. CDR3 residues: CASSPPNSGGAGYTF. CDR3 DNA sequence: TGTGCCAGCTCACCACCTAATTCAGGGGGAGCAGGCTACACCTTC. Full variable domain (outside the CDR3, taken from reference TRBV18 and TRBJ1-2): NAGVMQNPRHLVRRRGQEARLRCSPMKGHSHVYWYRQLPEEGLKFMVYLQKENIIDESGMPKERFSAEFPKEGPSILRIQQVVRGDSAAYFCASSPPNSGGAGYTFGSGTRLTVV.

The sample holds one count of this clone. This chain connects TRBV9 to TRBJ2-2; 10 bases agree with TRBD2. This CDR3 region has 21 residues. The germline V gene has CDR1 SGDLS and CDR2 YYNGEE. The J segment lost 1 base and the V segment lost 0 bases, leaving 15 bases of the junction unmatched. DNA for the CDR3: TGTGCCAGCAGCGTAGCCGGGCCGGTCAGCGGGGGGGCCTGGAACACCGGGGAGCTGTTTTTT. Translated: CASSVAGPVSGGAWNTGELFF.

This clone was recorded a few times. This sequence joins TRBV19 and TRBJ1-2; no reliable D call. Germline loops: CDR1 LNHDA, CDR2 SQIVND (reference sequence). The V end lost 5 bases, the J end lost 4 bases, and 8 bases lay between the germline ends. This CDR3 has 12 residues. CDR3 loop: CASSSPGYGYTF. In DNA form, the CDR3 reads TGTGCCAGTAGTTCCCCCGGCTATGGCTACACCTTC.

V gene TRBV2 combines with J gene TRBJ1-6; D unclear. This CDR3 contains 14 residues. V lost 4 bases and J lost 7, with 11 bases in between. Germline V gene sequence: CDR1 SNHLY, CDR2 FYNNEI. Here the CDR3 reads CASSAPGKNSPLHF. Here the CDR3 DNA reads TGTGCCAGCAGTGCTCCGGGGAAGAATTCACCCCTCCACTTT.

The V call is TRBV19, the J call TRBJ1-6; weak D call: TRBD1 (5 bases). V lost 3 bases, J lost 11 bases, and 11 bases lay in between. CDR1 and CDR2 from the germline V gene are LNHDA and SQIVND (reference sequence). The CDR3 length is 13 residues. CDR3 residues: CASSMKDMAPLHF. The CDR3 DNA reads as TGTGCCAGTAGTATGAAGGACATGGCACCCCTCCACTTT.

This sequence joins TRBV6-6 and TRBJ1-5, with 8 positions matching TRBD1. The ends lost 4 bases at V and 5 bases at J; junction bases unmatched: 4. The germline V gene encodes CDR1 MNHNY and CDR2 SVGAGI (reference sequence). The CDR3 sequence is 14 residues long. For the CDR3, the DNA is TGTGCCAGCAGTTTGGACAGGGTCTATCAGCCCCAGCATTTT. Protein: CASSLDRVYQPQHF.